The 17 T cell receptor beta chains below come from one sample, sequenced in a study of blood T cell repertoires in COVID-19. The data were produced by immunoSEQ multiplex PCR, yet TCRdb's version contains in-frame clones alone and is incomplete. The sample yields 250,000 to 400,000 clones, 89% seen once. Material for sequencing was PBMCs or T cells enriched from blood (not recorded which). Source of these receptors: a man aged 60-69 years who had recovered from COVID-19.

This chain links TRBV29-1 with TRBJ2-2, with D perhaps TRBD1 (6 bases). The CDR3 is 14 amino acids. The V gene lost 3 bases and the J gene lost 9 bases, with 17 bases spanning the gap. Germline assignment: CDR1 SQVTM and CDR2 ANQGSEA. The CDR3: CSVESGQATRELFF. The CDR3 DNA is TGCAGCGTTGAGTCGGGACAAGCAACGAGGGAGCTGTTTTTT.

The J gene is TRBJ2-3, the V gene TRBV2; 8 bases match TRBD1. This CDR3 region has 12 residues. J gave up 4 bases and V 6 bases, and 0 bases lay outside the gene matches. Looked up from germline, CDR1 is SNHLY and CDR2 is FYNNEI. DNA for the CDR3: TGTGCCAGCAGGACAGGGGCAGATACGCAGTATTTT. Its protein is CASRTGADTQYF.

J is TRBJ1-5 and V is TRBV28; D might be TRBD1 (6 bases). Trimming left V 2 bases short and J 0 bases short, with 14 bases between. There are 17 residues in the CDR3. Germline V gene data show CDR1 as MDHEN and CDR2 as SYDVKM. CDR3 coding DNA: TGTGCCAGCAGTTTACTACAGGGTAGGAATAGCAATCAGCCCCAGCATTTT. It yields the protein CASSLLQGRNSNQPQHF. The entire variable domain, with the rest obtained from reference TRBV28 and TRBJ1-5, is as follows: DVKVTQSSRYLVKRTGEKVFLECVQDMDHENMFWYRQDPGLGLRLIYFSYDVKMKEKGDIPEGYSVSREKKERFSLILESASTNQTSMYLCASSLLQGRNSNQPQHFGDGTRLSIL.

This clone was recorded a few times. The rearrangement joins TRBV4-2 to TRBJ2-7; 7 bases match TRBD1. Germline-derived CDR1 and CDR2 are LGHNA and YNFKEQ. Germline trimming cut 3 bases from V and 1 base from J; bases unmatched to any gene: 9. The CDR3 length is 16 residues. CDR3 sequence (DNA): TGTGCCAGCAGCCAGATTACCGGGACAGCTTCCTACGAGCAGTACTTC. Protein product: CASSQITGTASYEQYF.

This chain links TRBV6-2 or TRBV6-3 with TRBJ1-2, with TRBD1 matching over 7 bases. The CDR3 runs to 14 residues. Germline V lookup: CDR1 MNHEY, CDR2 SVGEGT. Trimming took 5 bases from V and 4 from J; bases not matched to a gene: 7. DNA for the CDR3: TGTGCCAGCAGTAAGGGGGACAGTTCCTATGGCTACACCTTC. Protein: CASSKGDSSYGYTF.

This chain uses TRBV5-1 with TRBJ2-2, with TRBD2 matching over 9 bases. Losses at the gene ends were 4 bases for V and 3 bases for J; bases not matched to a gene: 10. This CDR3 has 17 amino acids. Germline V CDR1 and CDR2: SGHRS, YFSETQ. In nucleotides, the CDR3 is TGCGCCAGCAGCAGCGGGAGGCCCCTAGGAGACACCGGGGAGCTGTTTTTT. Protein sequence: CASSSGRPLGDTGELFF.

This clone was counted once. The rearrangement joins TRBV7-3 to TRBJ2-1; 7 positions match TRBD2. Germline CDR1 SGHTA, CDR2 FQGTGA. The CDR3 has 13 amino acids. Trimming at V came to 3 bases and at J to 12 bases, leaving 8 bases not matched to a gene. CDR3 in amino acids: CASSLTWTSWQFF. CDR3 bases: TGTGCCAGCAGCTTGACCTGGACTAGTTGGCAGTTCTTC.

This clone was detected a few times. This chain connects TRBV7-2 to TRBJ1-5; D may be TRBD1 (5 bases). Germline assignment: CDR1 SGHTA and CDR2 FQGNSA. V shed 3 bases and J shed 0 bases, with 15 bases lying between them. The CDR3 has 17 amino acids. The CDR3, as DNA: TGTGCCAGCAGCTTTGGGGCCTCATTACGTAGCAATCAGCCCCAGCATTTT. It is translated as CASSFGASLRSNQPQHF.

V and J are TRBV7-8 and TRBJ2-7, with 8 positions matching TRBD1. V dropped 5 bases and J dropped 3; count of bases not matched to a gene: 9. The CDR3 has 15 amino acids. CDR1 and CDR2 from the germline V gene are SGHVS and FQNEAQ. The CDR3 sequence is CASSQNTGQGYEQYF. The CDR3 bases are TGTGCCAGCAGCCAGAACACAGGACAGGGCTACGAGCAGTACTTC.

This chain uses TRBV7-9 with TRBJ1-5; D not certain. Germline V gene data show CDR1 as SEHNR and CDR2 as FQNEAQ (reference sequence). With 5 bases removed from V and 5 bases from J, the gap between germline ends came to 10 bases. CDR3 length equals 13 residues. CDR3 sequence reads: CASSAGLYQPQHF. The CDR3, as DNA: TGTGCCAGCAGCGCGGGCCTGTATCAGCCCCAGCATTTT.

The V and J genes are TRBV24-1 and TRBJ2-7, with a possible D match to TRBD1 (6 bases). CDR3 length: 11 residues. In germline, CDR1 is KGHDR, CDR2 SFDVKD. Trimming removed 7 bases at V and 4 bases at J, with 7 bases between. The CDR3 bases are TGTGCCACCAGCCAGGGGTACGAGCAGTACTTC. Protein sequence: CATSQGYEQYF.

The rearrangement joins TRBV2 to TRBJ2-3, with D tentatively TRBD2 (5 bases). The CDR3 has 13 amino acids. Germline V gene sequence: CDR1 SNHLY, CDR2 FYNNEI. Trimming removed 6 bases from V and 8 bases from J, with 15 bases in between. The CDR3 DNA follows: TGTGCCAGCAGGATTGGGCCGGCGGGTACGCAGTATTTT. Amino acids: CASRIGPAGTQYF.

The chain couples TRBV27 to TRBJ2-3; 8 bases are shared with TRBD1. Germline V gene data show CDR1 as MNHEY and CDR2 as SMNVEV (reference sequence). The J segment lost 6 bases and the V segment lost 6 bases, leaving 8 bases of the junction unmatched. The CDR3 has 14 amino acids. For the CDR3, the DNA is TGTGCCAGCAGCCGACAGGGGTTCATTGATACGCAGTATTTT. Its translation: CASSRQGFIDTQYF.

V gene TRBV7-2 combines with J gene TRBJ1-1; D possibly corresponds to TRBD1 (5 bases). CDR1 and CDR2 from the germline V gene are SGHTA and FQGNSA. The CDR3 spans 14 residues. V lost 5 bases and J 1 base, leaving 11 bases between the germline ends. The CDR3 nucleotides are TGTGCCAGCAGCAAGGGACTGCCGAACACTGAAGCTTTCTTT. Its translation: CASSKGLPNTEAFF.

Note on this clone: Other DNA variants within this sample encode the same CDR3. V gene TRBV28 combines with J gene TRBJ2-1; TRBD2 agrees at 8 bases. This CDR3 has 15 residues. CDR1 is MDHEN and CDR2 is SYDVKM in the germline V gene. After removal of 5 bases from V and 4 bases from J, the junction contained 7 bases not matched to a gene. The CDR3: CASSRTSGLYNEQFF. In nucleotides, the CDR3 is TGTGCCAGCAGTAGAACTAGCGGATTATACAATGAGCAGTTCTTC. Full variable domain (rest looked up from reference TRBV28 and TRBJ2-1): DVKVTQSSRYLVKRTGEKVFLECVQDMDHENMFWYRQDPGLGLRLIYFSYDVKMKEKGDIPEGYSVSREKKERFSLILESASTNQTSMYLCASSRTSGLYNEQFFGPGTRLTVL.

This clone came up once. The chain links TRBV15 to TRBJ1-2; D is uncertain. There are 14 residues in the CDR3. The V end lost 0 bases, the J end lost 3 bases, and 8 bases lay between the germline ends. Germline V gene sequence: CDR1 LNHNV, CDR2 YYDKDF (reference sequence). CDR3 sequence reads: CATSRDRFDYGYTF. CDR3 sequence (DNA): TGTGCCACCAGCAGAGATAGATTCGACTATGGCTACACCTTC.

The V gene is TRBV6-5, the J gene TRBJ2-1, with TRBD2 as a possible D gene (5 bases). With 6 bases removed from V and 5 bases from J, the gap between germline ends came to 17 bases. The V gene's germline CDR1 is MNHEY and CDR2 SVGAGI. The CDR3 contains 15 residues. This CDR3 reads CASSLLDVGNNEQFF. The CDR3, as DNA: TGTGCCAGCAGCTTACTCGATGTCGGGAACAATGAGCAGTTCTTC.